The source of this T cell receptor (beta chain) is a study of shared clonotypes between healthy human individuals. About the research overall: A couple of women and three men aged 18 to 49 served as donors. Plates per donor: three CD4 naive, three CD4 memory, two CD8 naive, one CD8 memory. Study-wide results and caveats: Across a handful of donors, naive CD4 shared approximately 4.5%, naive CD8 under 4%, memory CD4 roughly 2.1%, memory CD8 0.35% to 0.5%. Non-shared clonotypes had lower generation probabilities than those shared by all four donors.

The CDR3 covers 16 residues. J gave up 3 bases and V 5 bases, and 12 bases lay outside the gene matches. Germline-derived CDR1 and CDR2 are SNHLY and FYNNEI. On this clone: Its antigen is currently unknown.

The protocol was immunoSEQ multiplex PCR, while the TCRdb copy is restricted to in-frame clones and leaves out a portion. The sample has roughly 550,000 clones, around 95% seen once. Naive CD8 cells were CD45RO-negative, positively selected for CCR7, excluding terminally differentiated effector memory CD45RA+ cells. V gene TRBV2 combines with J gene TRBJ2-7; TRBD1 aligns across 8 bases. The sequenced sample was naive CD8+ T cells sorted from blood. This clonotype was obtained from a woman in her twenties or thirties in good health. The chain's CDR3 is CASSNSRTGPNYEQYF. The CDR3 region has the DNA TGTGCCAGCAGTAATTCCCGGACAGGGCCTAACTACGAGCAGTACTTC.